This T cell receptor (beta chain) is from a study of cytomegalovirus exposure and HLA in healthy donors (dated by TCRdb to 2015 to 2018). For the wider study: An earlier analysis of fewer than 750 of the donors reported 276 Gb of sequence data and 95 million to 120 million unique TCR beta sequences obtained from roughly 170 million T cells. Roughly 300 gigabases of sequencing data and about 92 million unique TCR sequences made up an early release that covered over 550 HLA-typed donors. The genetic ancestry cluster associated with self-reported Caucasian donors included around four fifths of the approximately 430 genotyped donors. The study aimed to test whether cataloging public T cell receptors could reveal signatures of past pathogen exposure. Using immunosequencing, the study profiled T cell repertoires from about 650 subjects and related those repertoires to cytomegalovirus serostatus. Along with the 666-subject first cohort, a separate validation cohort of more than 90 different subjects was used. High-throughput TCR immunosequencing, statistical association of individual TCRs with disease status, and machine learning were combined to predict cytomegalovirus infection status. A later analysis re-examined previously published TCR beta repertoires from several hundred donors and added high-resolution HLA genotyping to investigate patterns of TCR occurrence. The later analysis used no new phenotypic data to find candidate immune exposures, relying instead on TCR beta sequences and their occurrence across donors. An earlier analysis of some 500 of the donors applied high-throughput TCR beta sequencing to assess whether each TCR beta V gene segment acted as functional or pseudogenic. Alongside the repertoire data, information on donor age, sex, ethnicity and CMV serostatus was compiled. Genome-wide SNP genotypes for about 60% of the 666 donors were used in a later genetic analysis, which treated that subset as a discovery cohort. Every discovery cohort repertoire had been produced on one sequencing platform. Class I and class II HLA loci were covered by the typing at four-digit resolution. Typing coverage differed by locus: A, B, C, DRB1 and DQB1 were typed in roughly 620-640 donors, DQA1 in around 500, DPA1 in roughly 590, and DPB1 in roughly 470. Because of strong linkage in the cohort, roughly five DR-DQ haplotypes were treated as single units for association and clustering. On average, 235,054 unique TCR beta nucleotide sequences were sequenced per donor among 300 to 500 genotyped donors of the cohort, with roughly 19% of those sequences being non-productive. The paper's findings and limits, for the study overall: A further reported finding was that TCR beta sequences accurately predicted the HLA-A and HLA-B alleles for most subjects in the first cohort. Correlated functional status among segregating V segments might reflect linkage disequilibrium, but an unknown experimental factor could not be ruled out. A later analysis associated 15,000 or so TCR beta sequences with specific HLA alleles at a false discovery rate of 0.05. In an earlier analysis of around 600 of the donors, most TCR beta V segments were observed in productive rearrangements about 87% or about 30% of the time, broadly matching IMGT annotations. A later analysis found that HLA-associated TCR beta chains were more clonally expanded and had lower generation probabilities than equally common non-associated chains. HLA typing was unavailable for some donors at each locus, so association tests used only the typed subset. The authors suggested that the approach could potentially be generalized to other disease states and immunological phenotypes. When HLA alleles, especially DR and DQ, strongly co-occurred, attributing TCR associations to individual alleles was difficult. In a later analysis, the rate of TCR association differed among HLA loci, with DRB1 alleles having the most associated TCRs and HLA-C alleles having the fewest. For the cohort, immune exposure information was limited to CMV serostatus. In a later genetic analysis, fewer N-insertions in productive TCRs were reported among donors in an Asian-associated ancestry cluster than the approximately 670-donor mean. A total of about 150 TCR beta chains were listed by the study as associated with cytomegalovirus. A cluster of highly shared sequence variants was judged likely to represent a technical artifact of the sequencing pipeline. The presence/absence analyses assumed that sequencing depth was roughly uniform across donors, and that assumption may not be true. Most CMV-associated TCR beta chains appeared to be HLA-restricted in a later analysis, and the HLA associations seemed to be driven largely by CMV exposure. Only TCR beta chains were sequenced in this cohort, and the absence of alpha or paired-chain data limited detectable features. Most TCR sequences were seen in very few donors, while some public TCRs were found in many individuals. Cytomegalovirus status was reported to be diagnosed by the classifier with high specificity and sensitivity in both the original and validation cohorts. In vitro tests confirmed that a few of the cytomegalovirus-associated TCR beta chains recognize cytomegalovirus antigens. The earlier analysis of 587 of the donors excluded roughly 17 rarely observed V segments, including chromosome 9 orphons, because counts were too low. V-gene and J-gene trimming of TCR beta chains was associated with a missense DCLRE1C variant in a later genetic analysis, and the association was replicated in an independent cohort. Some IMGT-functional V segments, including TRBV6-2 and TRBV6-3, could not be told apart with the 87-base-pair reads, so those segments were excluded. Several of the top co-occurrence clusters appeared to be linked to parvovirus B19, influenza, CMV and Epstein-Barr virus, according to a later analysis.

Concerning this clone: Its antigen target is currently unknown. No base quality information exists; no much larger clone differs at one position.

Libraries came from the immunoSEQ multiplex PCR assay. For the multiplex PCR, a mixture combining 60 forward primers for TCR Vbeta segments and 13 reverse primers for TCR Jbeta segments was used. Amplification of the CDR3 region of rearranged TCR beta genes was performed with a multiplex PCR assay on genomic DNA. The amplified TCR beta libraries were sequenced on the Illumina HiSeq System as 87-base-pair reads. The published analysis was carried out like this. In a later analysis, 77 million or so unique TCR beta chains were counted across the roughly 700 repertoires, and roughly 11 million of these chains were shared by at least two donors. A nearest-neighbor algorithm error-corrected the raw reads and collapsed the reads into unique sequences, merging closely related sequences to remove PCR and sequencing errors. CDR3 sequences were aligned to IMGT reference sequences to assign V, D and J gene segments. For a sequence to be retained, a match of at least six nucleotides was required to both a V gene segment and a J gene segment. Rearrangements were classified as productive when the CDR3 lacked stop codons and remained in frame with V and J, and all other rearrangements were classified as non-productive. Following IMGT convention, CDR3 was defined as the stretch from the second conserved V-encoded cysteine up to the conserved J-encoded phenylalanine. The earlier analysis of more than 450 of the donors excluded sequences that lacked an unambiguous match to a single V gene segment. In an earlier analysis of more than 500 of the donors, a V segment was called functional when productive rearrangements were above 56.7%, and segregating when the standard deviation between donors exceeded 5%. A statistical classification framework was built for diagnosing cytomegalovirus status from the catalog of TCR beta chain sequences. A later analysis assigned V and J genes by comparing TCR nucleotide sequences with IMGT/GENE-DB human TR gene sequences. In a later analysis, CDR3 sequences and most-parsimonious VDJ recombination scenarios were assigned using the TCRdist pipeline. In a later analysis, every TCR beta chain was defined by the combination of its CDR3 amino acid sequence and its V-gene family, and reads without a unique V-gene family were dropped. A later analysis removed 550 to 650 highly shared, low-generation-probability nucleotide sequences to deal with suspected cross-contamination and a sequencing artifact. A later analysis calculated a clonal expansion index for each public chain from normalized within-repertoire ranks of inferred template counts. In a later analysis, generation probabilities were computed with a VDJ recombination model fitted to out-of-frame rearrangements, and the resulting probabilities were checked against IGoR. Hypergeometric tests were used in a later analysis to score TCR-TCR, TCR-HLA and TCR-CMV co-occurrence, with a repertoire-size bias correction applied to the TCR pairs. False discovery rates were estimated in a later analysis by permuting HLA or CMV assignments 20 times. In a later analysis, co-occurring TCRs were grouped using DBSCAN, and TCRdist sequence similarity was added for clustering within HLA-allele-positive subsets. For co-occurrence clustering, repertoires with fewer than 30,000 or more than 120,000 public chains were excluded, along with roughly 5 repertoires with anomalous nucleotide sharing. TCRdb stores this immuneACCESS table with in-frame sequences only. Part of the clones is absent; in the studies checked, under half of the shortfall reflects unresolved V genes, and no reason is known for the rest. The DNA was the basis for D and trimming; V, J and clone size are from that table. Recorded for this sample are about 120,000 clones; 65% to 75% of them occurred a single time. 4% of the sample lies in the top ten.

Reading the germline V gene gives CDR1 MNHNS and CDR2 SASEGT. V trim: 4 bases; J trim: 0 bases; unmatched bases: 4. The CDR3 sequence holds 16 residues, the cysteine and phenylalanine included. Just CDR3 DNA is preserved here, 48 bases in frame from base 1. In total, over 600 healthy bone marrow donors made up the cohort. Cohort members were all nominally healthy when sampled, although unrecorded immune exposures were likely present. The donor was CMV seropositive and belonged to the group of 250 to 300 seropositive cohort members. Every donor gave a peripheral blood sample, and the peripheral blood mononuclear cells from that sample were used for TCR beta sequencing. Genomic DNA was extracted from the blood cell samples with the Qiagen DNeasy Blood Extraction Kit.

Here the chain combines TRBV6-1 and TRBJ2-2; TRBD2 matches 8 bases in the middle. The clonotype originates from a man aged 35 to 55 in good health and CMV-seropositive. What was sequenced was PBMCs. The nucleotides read TGTGCCAGCAGTGCCGGACTAGCCGCGAACACCGGGGAGCTGTTTTTT. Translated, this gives CASSAGLAANTGELFF.